Below, 5 T cell receptor beta chains from the same sample are listed, as sequenced in a study of response to subunit inactivated influenza vaccine (dated by TCRdb to the late 2010s). The library came from RT-PCR. The sample was run on an Illumina HiSeq 2500. In-frame beta chains were kept once TCRdb had trimmed the public reads at Q25 with fastp and called clones with MiXCR. Rows with a matching CDR3 protein are joined into one entry that keeps the most common DNA and genes. The sample table shows about 780,000 distinct CDR3 sequences, and roughly 18% are seen once. In total, the top ten clones hold roughly 10% of the sample. Sequenced material: PBMCs from blood, taken about 5 days after vaccination. Source of these receptors: a middle-aged man who received an inactivated influenza vaccine. Donor details come from another sample of the same person, matched by shared clones.

The chain has TRBV7-2 and TRBJ2-5; the D is unclear. The germline V gene encodes CDR1 SGHTA and CDR2 FQGNSA. The ends were cut back, 1 base at V and 2 bases at J, with 11 bases in the middle. The CDR3 is 15 amino acids. This chain's CDR3 is CASSLVVALQETQYF. DNA of the CDR3: TGTGCCAGCAGCTTAGTAGTGGCGCTTCAAGAGACCCAGTACTTC.

This clonotype was found a few times. The V gene is TRBV27, the J gene TRBJ2-2; D is ambiguous. The V gene's germline CDR1 is MNHEY and CDR2 SMNVEV (reference sequence). The CDR3 loop spans 13 amino acids. Trimming shortened V by 9 bases and J by 2 bases, and 10 bases separated the two germline ends. The CDR3: CASRVTNTGELFF. In DNA, the CDR3 is TGTGCCAGTAGGGTCACCAACACCGGGGAGCTGTTTTTT.

The chain links TRBV20-1 to TRBJ2-2, with 12 bases aligning to TRBD2. This CDR3 spans 16 amino acids. CDR1 is DFQATT, CDR2 SNEGSKA, per germline (reference sequence). V shed 3 bases, J shed 5 bases, and the junction held 7 bases outside the gene matches. The CDR3 DNA sequence: TGCAGTGCTAGGGAACTAGCGGGAGGACAGACCGGGGAGCTGTTTTTT. The encoded protein is CSARELAGGQTGELFF.

The chain links TRBV7-8 to TRBJ2-1; TRBD2 aligns across 8 bases. This CDR3 is built from 16 residues. Looked up from germline, CDR1 is SGHVS and CDR2 is FQNEAQ. Trimming cost V 5 bases and J 7 bases; bases outside gene matches: 13. CDR3 amino acids: CASSPRLASWGNEQFF. The CDR3 region has the DNA TGTGCCAGCAGCCCCCGACTAGCGTCCTGGGGGAATGAGCAGTTCTTC.

The chain recombines TRBV12-3 or TRBV12-4 with TRBJ2-1, with 7 bases fitting TRBD2. The CDR3 runs 15 residues. J was trimmed by 4 bases and V by 6 bases; bases with no gene match: 9. CDR3: CASRPGASGYNEQFF. The CDR3 nucleotides are TGTGCCAGCAGACCCGGGGCTAGCGGATACAATGAGCAGTTCTTC.